This entry lists 9 T cell receptor beta chains sequenced from one sample in a study of T cell repertoires in cytomegalovirus infection. These receptors have no identified antigens. TCRdb reprocessed the reads via MiXCR and lists one record per CDR3 protein. Among about 830,000 distinct CDR3 sequences, 30% to 35% were seen once, and the ten largest hold 9.5% to 15%. The specimen comprised cultured CD8+ T cells from PBMCs, sampled from culture after CMV antigen stimulation. Every receptor here comes from a human donor in good health (CMV status not recorded). Some clones in this sample may be carry-over from other donors' samples.

The chain combines TRBV12-3 or TRBV12-4 with TRBJ1-4; D call uncertain. V was trimmed by 8 bases and J by 4 bases, leaving 5 bases between them. The length of the CDR3 is 11 residues. CDR3 in DNA: TGTGCCAGCGTTAATAATGAAAAACTGTTTTTT. Its protein product is CASVNNEKLFF.

Ten or more counts support this clonotype. This chain joins TRBV7-2 and TRBJ1-2, with TRBD1 matching 8 bases. Germline CDR1 reads SGHTA; CDR2 reads FQGNSA. V lost 0 bases to trimming and J lost 6 bases; unmatched junction nucleotides: 6. The CDR3 has 15 amino acids. CDR3 sequence: CASSLAAGGLDGYTF. The CDR3 region has the DNA TGTGCCAGCAGCTTAGCGGCAGGGGGCTTAGATGGCTACACCTTC.

V gene TRBV7-6 combines with J gene TRBJ1-4; TRBD1 agrees at 11 bases. CDR3 length: 14 residues. Unmatched junction bases numbered 8, after V lost 6 bases and J lost 11 bases. CDR1 is SGHVS, CDR2 FNYEAQ, per germline. CDR3 protein: CASSPGQGVGKLFF. The CDR3 coding sequence is TGTGCCAGCAGTCCGGGACAGGGGGTGGGTAAACTGTTTTTT.

This clonotype has only a few counts. V gene TRBV28 combines with J gene TRBJ2-7; 10 bases agree with TRBD1. The germline V gene encodes CDR1 MDHEN and CDR2 SYDVKM. Trimming removed 6 bases from V and 6 bases from J; junction bases left unmatched: 8. The CDR3 is made up of 14 amino acids. In nucleotides, the CDR3 is TGTGCCAGCAGCGACAGGGGGCGATTTCCCGAGCAGTACGTC. Its translation: CASSDRGRFPEQYV.

The chain recombines TRBV5-6 with TRBJ2-3; 7 bases agree with TRBD1. From germline, CDR1 is SGHDT and CDR2 YYEEEE. The CDR3 sequence is 16 residues long. V shed 0 bases and J 5 bases; nucleotides not matched to a gene: 9. CDR3 sequence reads: CASSLGGTAIQDTQYF. The CDR3 region has the DNA TGTGCCAGCAGCTTGGGTGGGACAGCGATCCAAGATACGCAGTATTTT.

Remarks on this clonotype: Since no conserved phenylalanine or tryptophan closes the CDR3, a read error is the likely cause. The J gene is TRBJ1-3, the V gene TRBV10-3; D unresolved. Germline CDR1 is ENHRY and CDR2 is SYGVKD. The CDR3 has 14 amino acids. V lost 1 base and J lost 0, with 4 bases in between. CDR3 sequence: CAISEWDSGNTIYY. CDR3 DNA: TGTGCCATCAGTGAGTGGGACTCTGGAAACACCATATATTAT.

This clonotype was recorded a few times. J is TRBJ2-7 and V is TRBV7-8; no reliable D call. CDR1 SGHVS and CDR2 FQNEAQ come from the germline V gene. The CDR3 has 14 residues. The V end lost 1 base, the J end lost 4 bases, and 11 bases lay between the germline ends. CDR3 bases: TGTGCCAGCAGCTTAGACTTCGACGGGTACGAGCAGTACTTC. Translation: CASSLDFDGYEQYF.

The V call is TRBV7-3, the J call TRBJ2-3, with 10 nucleotides matching TRBD1. Germline V gene sequence: CDR1 SGHTA, CDR2 FQGTGA. J lost 5 bases, V lost 5 bases, and 7 bases had no gene match. This CDR3 has 15 amino acids. In nucleotides, the CDR3 is TGTGCCAGCAGCCAGACAGGGGGCCTTGTAGATACGCAGTATTTT. Encoded protein: CASSQTGGLVDTQYF. Filled out from reference TRBV7-3 and TRBJ2-3, the complete variable domain reads GAGVSQTPSNKVTEKGKYVELRCDPISGHTALYWYRQSLGQGPEFLIYFQGTGAADDSGLPNDRFFAVRPEGSVSTLKIQRTERGDSAVYLCASSQTGGLVDTQYFGPGTRLTVL.

This chain joins TRBV27 and TRBJ1-2, with 10 bases identical to TRBD1. This CDR3 is built from 16 residues. Germline-derived CDR1 and CDR2 are MNHEY and SMNVEV (reference sequence). The ends lost 4 bases at V and 4 bases at J; junction bases unmatched: 9. CDR3 sequence: CASSSNDRGQRYGYTF. CDR3 DNA sequence: TGTGCCAGCAGTTCCAATGACAGGGGGCAACGCTATGGCTACACCTTC.